Below are 32 T cell receptor beta chains sequenced from a single sample in a study of vaccination and CD4 T cells after COVID-19. Once obtained from cultured CD4+ T cells, the DNA was sequenced using the Oncomine TCR Beta short-read assay. Via MiXCR, TCRdb re-called the PCR reads, giving one row per CDR3 protein. The table has several thousand distinct CDR3 sequences, 70% to 80% seen once. Their target antigens are unknown. The treatment is: approximately nine-day PBMC culture with coronavirus spike peptide pools or control peptides (ViraFEST assay). Sequences were obtained from CD4+ T cells from blood, cultured in vitro. The receptors here all came from a human donor who had recovered from COVID-19.

The CDR3 loop is CASSSQLLSNEQFF. The CDR3 DNA reads as TGTGCCAGCAGTTCTCAACTCCTGAGCAATGAGCAGTTCTTC. The chain links TRBV6-2 or TRBV6-3 to TRBJ2-1; D gene uncertain. The ends were cut back, 4 bases at V and 6 bases at J, with 13 bases in the middle. The CDR3 loop spans 14 amino acids. Germline V gene data show CDR1 as MNHEY and CDR2 as SVGEGT.

This chain connects TRBV6-1 to TRBJ1-3, with 7 bases matching TRBD1. The germline V gene has CDR1 MNHNS and CDR2 SASEGT. Trimming cost V 2 bases and J 0 bases; bases outside gene matches: 1. The CDR3 loop spans 15 amino acids. The CDR3 spells CASSEQGGSGNTIYF. In DNA, the CDR3 is TGTGCCAGCAGTGAACAGGGGGGCTCTGGAAACACCATATATTTT.

The chain employs TRBV27 and TRBJ1-6; D might be TRBD1 (5 bases). This CDR3 is built from 16 residues. Germline V gives CDR1 MNHEY, CDR2 SMNVEV (reference sequence). Trimming left V 3 bases short and J 1 base short, with 10 bases between. This CDR3 reads CASSFRGESYNSPLHF. In nucleotides, the CDR3 is TGTGCCAGCAGTTTCCGAGGGGAGTCCTATAATTCACCCCTCCACTTT.

The V and J genes are TRBV7-3 and TRBJ2-4, with D possibly TRBD1 on 6 matching bases. The CDR3 is 13 amino acids. Between the trimmed V and J ends, which lost 3 bases and 8 bases, there was a span of 11 bases. Germline CDR1 SGHTA, CDR2 FQGTGA. The chain's CDR3 is CASSFQGSDIQYF. Written as DNA, the CDR3 is TGTGCCAGCAGCTTCCAGGGGTCGGACATTCAGTACTTC. The variable domain in full, completed from reference TRBV7-3 and TRBJ2-4, reads GAGVSQTPSNKVTEKGKYVELRCDPISGHTALYWYRQSLGQGPEFLIYFQGTGAADDSGLPNDRFFAVRPEGSVSTLKIQRTERGDSAVYLCASSFQGSDIQYFGAGTRLSVL.

The genes are TRBV7-2 and TRBJ1-5, with 8 bases fitting TRBD1. The CDR3 consists of 14 residues. V was pared by 5 bases and J by 4 bases, with 4 bases of the junction left unmatched. Germline lookup yields CDR1 SGHTA and CDR2 FQGNSA. The CDR3 DNA follows: TGTGCCAGCAGCCCCGACAGGGGAAATCAGCCCCAGCATTTT. Amino acid sequence: CASSPDRGNQPQHF.

Here the CDR3 DNA reads TGTGCCAGCAGTAACGTTGGGGAAACCTATAATTCACCCCTCCACTTT. Translating gives CASSNVGETYNSPLHF. The chain employs TRBV12-3 or TRBV12-4 and TRBJ1-6; D gene ambiguous. This CDR3 contains 16 residues. The V and J ends lost 5 bases and 2 bases respectively, with 13 bases between them.

This clonotype is categorized as medium-sized. The chain carries TRBV5-1 and TRBJ2-6, with D possibly called TRBD1 or TRBD2 (5 bases each). Germline CDR1 reads SGHRS; CDR2 reads YFSETQ. The CDR3 is 19 amino acids. The V end was cut by 2 bases, the J end by 0 bases, with 18 bases between. CDR3 bases: TGCGCCAGCAGCTTTGCGAAGGGACGGAAAGACTCTGGGGCCAACGTCCTGACTTTC. Its protein is CASSFAKGRKDSGANVLTF. Complete variable domain (other parts from reference TRBV5-1 and TRBJ2-6): KAGVTQTPRYLIKTRGQQVTLSCSPISGHRSVSWYQQTPGQGLQFLFEYFSETQRNKGNFPGRFSGRQFSNSRSEMNVSTLELGDSALYLCASSFAKGRKDSGANVLTFGAGSRLTVL.

This clonotype was picked up one time. This rearrangement joins TRBV10-1 to TRBJ1-5, with a weak D call TRBD1 (5 bases). The CDR3 is 13 amino acids. V gave up 6 bases and J gave up 4 bases, with 10 bases separating them. Germline V gene lookup returns CDR1 WNHNN and CDR2 SYGVQD (reference sequence). DNA for the CDR3: TGCGCCAGCAGCGAGGGGTCAAATCAGCCCCAGCATTTT. It is translated as CASSEGSNQPQHF.

In its sample, this clonotype was seen a few times. This chain connects TRBV27 to TRBJ2-2; D unclear. Germline loops: CDR1 MNHEY, CDR2 SMNVEV (reference sequence). CDR3 length: 14 amino acids. With 3 bases removed from V and 4 bases from J, the gap between germline ends came to 9 bases. CDR3 DNA: TGTGCCAGCAGTTTCATGGGTGGCACCGGGGAGCTGTTTTTT. Translating gives CASSFMGGTGELFF.

This clonotype has just one count. V gene TRBV7-2 combines with J gene TRBJ2-3, with unresolved D. The CDR3 spans 10 residues. V lost 4 bases and J lost 9, with 5 bases in between. The germline CDR1 and CDR2 sequences are SGHTA and FQGNSA. The CDR3 DNA sequence: TGTGCCAGCAGCTCCTACACGCAGTATTTT. Residues: CASSSYTQYF.

The chain employs TRBV7-2 and TRBJ1-6; weak D call: TRBD1 (6 bases). This CDR3 comprises 17 residues. Germline lookup yields CDR1 SGHTA and CDR2 FQGNSA. Trimming took 2 bases from V and 8 from J, leaving 19 bases between them. DNA for the CDR3: TGTGCCAGCAGCTTATACCCATATTCGAGGGGGGATTCACCCCTCCACTTT. Protein sequence: CASSLYPYSRGDSPLHF.

The chain carries TRBV12-3 or TRBV12-4 and TRBJ1-2, with D perhaps matching TRBD1 (6 bases). This CDR3 has 13 residues. Trimming stripped 5 bases from V and 8 bases from J, with 15 bases between. CDR3 bases: TGTGCCAGCAGTCAGGGGTGGAGGCCAGGCTACACCTTC. Amino acid sequence: CASSQGWRPGYTF.

The chain joins TRBV20-1 to TRBJ2-7; 9 bases fit TRBD1. The CDR3 has 13 amino acids. Germline CDR1 and CDR2: DFQATT and SNEGSKA (reference sequence). The V gene end was trimmed by 6 bases and the J gene end by 2 bases; junction bases not matched to a gene: 5. This chain's CDR3 is CSASRQGAYEQYF. The CDR3 nucleotides are TGCAGTGCGAGCCGACAGGGGGCCTACGAGCAGTACTTC.

The chain joins TRBV19 to TRBJ2-7, with a possible D match to TRBD1 (5 bases). Trimming pared 0 bases from V and 2 bases from J, leaving 8 bases between. Germline V gene sequence: CDR1 LNHDA, CDR2 SQIVND (reference sequence). The CDR3 runs 14 residues. The CDR3 nucleotides read TGTGCCAGTAGTATAGATCCAGGGACCTACGAGCAGTACTTC. Residues: CASSIDPGTYEQYF.

The V and J genes are TRBV6-1 and TRBJ1-2; D remains ambiguous. The V gene's germline CDR1 is MNHNS and CDR2 SASEGT. V lost 10 bases to trimming and J lost 5 bases, with 14 bases between them. The CDR3 runs to 12 residues. CDR3 coding DNA: TGTGCCACTGCAGTCCCGGGGTATGGCTACACCTTC. Protein sequence: CATAVPGYGYTF.

The chain employs TRBV2 and TRBJ1-2; 7 nucleotides line up with TRBD1. The germline CDR1 and CDR2 sequences are SNHLY and FYNNEI. The CDR3 consists of 15 residues. With V trimmed by 6 bases and J by 4 bases, 11 bases remained unmatched. CDR3 coding DNA: TGTGCCAGCAGCGTTGAAATAGGGGGCTCCTATGGCTACACCTTC. Residues: CASSVEIGGSYGYTF.

A few counts support this clonotype. This chain links TRBV2 with TRBJ1-2; D remains unclear. The CDR3 is 12 residues long. Trimming shortened V by 8 bases and J by 8 bases, and 15 bases separated the two germline ends. CDR1 and CDR2 (germline): SNHLY, FYNNEI. The CDR3 spells CASGDSGSGYTF. The DNA for the CDR3 is TGTGCCAGCGGGGATTCAGGTAGCGGCTACACCTTC.

The J gene is TRBJ1-2, the V gene TRBV6-2 or TRBV6-3, with TRBD1 identical over 9 bases. The CDR3 totals 15 residues. Trimming took 2 bases from V and 8 from J; bases not matched to a gene: 9. The V gene's germline CDR1 is MNHEY and CDR2 SVGEGT. CDR3 sequence (DNA): TGTGCCAGCAGTTACCCTATGGGACAGGGAGAAGGCTACACCTTC. Amino acids: CASSYPMGQGEGYTF.

This clonotype was picked up a small number of times. The gene calls are TRBV20-1 and TRBJ1-5; 7 nucleotides align to TRBD1. Germline V CDR1 and CDR2: DFQATT, SNEGSKA (reference sequence). The CDR3 extends over 15 amino acids. The V gene end was trimmed by 7 bases and the J gene end by 0 bases; junction bases not matched to a gene: 9. The CDR3 nucleotides read TGCAGTGTCTCGACAGGGACGAGTAGCAATCAGCCCCAGCATTTT. Its protein product is CSVSTGTSSNQPQHF.

V and J are TRBV19 and TRBJ1-2; 9 nucleotides align to TRBD1. The CDR3 has 15 amino acids. Germline V gene sequence: CDR1 LNHDA, CDR2 SQIVND (reference sequence). Germline trimming cut 4 bases from V and 3 bases from J; bases unmatched to any gene: 6. The CDR3 nucleotides are TGTGCCAGTAGTACCACGACAGGGGGGGACTATGGCTACACCTTC. Translated: CASSTTTGGDYGYTF.

This chain connects TRBV20-1 to TRBJ1-1; 10 bases are shared with TRBD1. The CDR3 spans 16 residues. Looked up from germline, CDR1 is DFQATT and CDR2 is SNEGSKA (reference sequence). Losses at the gene ends were 3 bases for V and 0 bases for J; bases not matched to a gene: 7. The CDR3 sequence is CSARAPTGGLNTEAFF. CDR3 DNA: TGCAGTGCTAGGGCCCCGACAGGGGGCCTGAACACTGAAGCTTTCTTT.

This sequence joins TRBV28 and TRBJ1-2, with 7 bases fitting TRBD1. The CDR3 totals 14 residues. Germline V CDR1 and CDR2: MDHEN, SYDVKM. J was trimmed by 4 bases and V by 6 bases; bases with no gene match: 8. CDR3 DNA sequence: TGTGCCAGCAGCTTACCCGGGACAGTCTATGGCTACACCTTC. This encodes CASSLPGTVYGYTF.

J is TRBJ2-3 and V is TRBV20-1; weak D call: TRBD2 (5 bases). This CDR3 is 13 amino acids long. The germline V gene has CDR1 DFQATT and CDR2 SNEGSKA (reference sequence). V was cut by 1 base and J by 2 bases, with 7 bases left in between. CDR3 bases: TGCAGTGCTAGAGTCGGGGACACAGATACGCAGTATTTT. It specifies CSARVGDTDTQYF.

Written as DNA, the CDR3 is TGCAGTGCTGGGACGGATCGATCACCCCTCCACTTT. This translates into CSAGTDRSPLHF. V is TRBV20-1 and J is TRBJ1-6, with a tentative D call TRBD1 (5 bases). The V end lost 5 bases, the J end lost 10 bases, and 12 bases lay between the germline ends. The CDR3 totals 12 residues. Germline CDR1 is DFQATT and CDR2 is SNEGSKA (reference sequence).

V and J are TRBV20-1 and TRBJ1-4, with D possibly being TRBD1 (6 bases). The germline V gene has CDR1 DFQATT and CDR2 SNEGSKA (reference sequence). V gave up 3 bases and J gave up 0 bases, with 8 bases separating them. CDR3 size: 14 residues. The CDR3 nucleotides are TGCAGTGCTAGGGGGGCCTCAACTAATGAAAAACTGTTTTTT. Its translation: CSARGASTNEKLFF.

The V and J genes are TRBV7-2 and TRBJ1-1, with D perhaps matching TRBD1 (5 bases). Looked up from germline, CDR1 is SGHTA and CDR2 is FQGNSA. There are 15 residues in the CDR3. V shed 4 bases and J shed 4 bases, with 16 bases lying between them. The CDR3 nucleotides are TGTGCCAGCAGCTCACCCGGGGCCGGGGGCACTGAAGCTTTCTTT. The encoded protein is CASSSPGAGGTEAFF.

This clonotype is termed large (0.1 to 1%). The chain is built from TRBV6-2 or TRBV6-3 and TRBJ1-2; tentatively, D is TRBD1 (5 bases). Deletions cut 2 bases from V and 1 base from J, with 8 bases between. The CDR3 spans 14 residues. Germline CDR1 is MNHEY and CDR2 is SVGEGT. The CDR3 loop reads CASSYGQGNYGYTF. The CDR3 nucleotides read TGTGCCAGCAGTTACGGGCAGGGTAACTATGGCTACACCTTC.

This clonotype is termed medium-sized. The rearrangement joins TRBV6-1 to TRBJ2-3; 10 nucleotides agree with TRBD1. The CDR3 is 15 residues long. Per germline, CDR1 MNHNS and CDR2 SASEGT. V lost 7 bases, J lost 3 bases, and 7 bases stayed unmatched. The CDR3 DNA follows: TGTGCCAGCAACGACAGGGACAGGGGAACAGATACGCAGTATTTT. Its translation is CASNDRDRGTDTQYF.

This chain connects TRBV30 to TRBJ1-6; 11 bases agree with TRBD1. Germline V CDR1 and CDR2: GTSNPN, SVGIG (reference sequence). Unmatched junction bases numbered 2, after V lost 3 bases and J lost 7 bases. This CDR3 is built from 14 residues. As DNA, the CDR3 is TGTGCCTGGAGCCGGGACAGGGGGAATTCACCCCTCCACTTT. Its translation is CAWSRDRGNSPLHF.

This chain uses TRBV10-3 with TRBJ1-1; D might be TRBD1 (6 bases). Trimming left V 3 bases short and J 7 bases short, with 21 bases between. CDR1 and CDR2 from the germline V gene are ENHRY and SYGVKD. This CDR3 region has 16 residues. CDR3 nucleotides: TGTGCCATCAGTGACCTACTGGACAGTGGAGGAGGTGAAGCTTTCTTT. This gives the protein CAISDLLDSGGGEAFF.

This chain's CDR3 is CASSLAWGGGKKRTEAFF. CDR3 DNA: TGTGCCAGCAGCTTGGCGTGGGGCGGGGGAAAGAAGAGGACTGAAGCTTTCTTT. The genes are TRBV5-6 and TRBJ1-1, with D maybe TRBD1 (5 bases). V was clipped by 0 bases and J by 5 bases, with 23 bases between them. The germline CDR1 and CDR2 sequences are SGHDT and YYEEEE. This CDR3 contains 18 residues.

This chain joins TRBV28 and TRBJ1-4; TRBD1 might be the D (6 bases). V was cut by 3 bases and J by 15 bases, with 20 bases left in between. The CDR3 is 14 amino acids. Germline V gene lookup returns CDR1 MDHEN and CDR2 SYDVKM. CDR3 coding DNA: TGTGCCAGCAGTTTGACGGATAGGACAGCGAGGGTGTTTTTT. Protein: CASSLTDRTARVFF.